Following are 19 T cell receptor beta chains from one sample sequenced in a study of blood T cell repertoires in COVID-19 (dated by TCRdb to 2018 to 2020). The protocol used for the library was the immunoSEQ multiplex PCR assay. TCRdb stores this immuneACCESS table with in-frame sequences only. Part of the clones is absent; in the studies checked, under half of the shortfall reflects unresolved V genes, and no reason is known for the rest. Present in this sample are 200,000 to 300,000 clones, around four fifths of which were seen just once. In total, the top ten clones hold 4.2% of the sample. The specimen was peripheral blood. All receptors derive from a man between 60 and 75 years old with acute or convalescent COVID-19.

The chain recombines TRBV6-5 with TRBJ1-1, with a weak D call TRBD1 (5 bases). The length of the CDR3 is 13 residues. V was clipped by 10 bases and J by 4 bases, with 16 bases between them. Germline lookup yields CDR1 MNHEY and CDR2 SVGAGI. CDR3 loop: CATNKYGGTEAFF. The CDR3 region has the DNA TGTGCCACCAATAAATACGGGGGCACTGAAGCTTTCTTT.

This sequence joins TRBV7-8 and TRBJ2-7, with D maybe TRBD2 (6 bases). The CDR3 is made up of 15 amino acids. The V end lost 3 bases, the J end lost 5 bases, and 17 bases lay between the germline ends. Germline V gene lookup returns CDR1 SGHVS and CDR2 FQNEAQ. The CDR3 DNA is TGTGCCAGCAGCTTCTGGACGGAGGGGTCACACGAGCAGTACTTC. This encodes CASSFWTEGSHEQYF.

J is TRBJ2-3 and V is TRBV7-2; tentative D call: TRBD2 (7 bases). V dropped 5 bases and J dropped 8 bases, with 20 bases sitting between them. CDR1 SGHTA and CDR2 FQGNSA come from the germline V gene. The length of the CDR3 is 15 residues. In DNA, the CDR3 is TGTGCCAGCAGCGCCGAGGGGGGGACCCGGGGTACGCAGTATTTT. Encoded protein: CASSAEGGTRGTQYF.

The chain recombines TRBV21-1 with TRBJ1-2; TRBD1, as called in the table, went unchecked against the DNA. TRBV21-1 is an annotated pseudogene. This CDR3 comprises 17 residues. The CDR3 region has the DNA TGTGCCAGCAGCAAAGAGGGGGACAGGGAACGGTGGTGTGGCTACACCTTC. As protein: CASSKEGDRERWCGYTF.

The chain combines TRBV14 with TRBJ2-1; D is uncertain. Germline CDR1 SGHDN, CDR2 FVKESK. Between the trimmed V and J ends, which lost 0 bases and 6 bases, there was a span of 12 bases. The CDR3 contains 15 residues. CDR3 protein: CASSQEKWPRNEQFF. The CDR3 DNA is TGTGCCAGCAGCCAAGAAAAGTGGCCCCGCAATGAGCAGTTCTTC.

This clone was recorded only once. The chain combines TRBV6-1 with TRBJ1-3; tentative D call: TRBD1 (6 bases). Germline V gene lookup returns CDR1 MNHNS and CDR2 SASEGT. The CDR3 totals 16 residues. V was trimmed by 2 bases and J by 2 bases, leaving 13 bases between them. CDR3 bases: TGTGCCAGCAGTGAAAACGACAGGTCAACTGGAAACACCATATATTTT. The encoded protein is CASSENDRSTGNTIYF.

J is TRBJ1-2 and V is TRBV6-6; no definite D call. Germline lookup yields CDR1 MNHNY and CDR2 SVGAGI (reference sequence). There are 13 residues in the CDR3. The CDR3 DNA reads TGTGCTAACTCCCCTCCGGGGAACTATGGCTACACCTTC. Its protein product is CANSPPGNYGYTF.

V usage is TRBV6-5 and J usage is TRBJ1-3; TRBD1 agrees at 7 bases. CDR3 length equals 15 residues. With V trimmed by 5 bases and J by 5 bases, 9 bases remained unmatched. Germline CDR1 MNHEY, CDR2 SVGAGI. In DNA form, the CDR3 reads TGTGCCAGCAGTCCGAGACAGGGCGGACGAAACACCATATATTTT. It codes for CASSPRQGGRNTIYF.

The chain links TRBV13 to TRBJ2-1; TRBD1 agrees at 9 bases. This CDR3 contains 16 residues. V gave up 0 bases and J gave up 5 bases; unmatched junction bases: 5. Germline V gene sequence: CDR1 PRHDT, CDR2 FYEKMQ (reference sequence). The CDR3 DNA is TGTGCCAGCAGCTTAGGGCGGGACAGGGTCCACAATGAGCAGTTCTTC. Translating it yields CASSLGRDRVHNEQFF.

The chain combines TRBV28 with TRBJ2-1, with D possibly matching TRBD2 (5 bases). The V gene lost 8 bases and the J gene lost 5 bases, with 10 bases spanning the gap. Per germline, CDR1 MDHEN and CDR2 SYDVKM. The CDR3 consists of 12 residues. DNA of the CDR3: TGTGCCAGCGGGAGCACTGACAATGAGCAGTTCTTC. Translating it yields CASGSTDNEQFF. Using reference TRBV28 and TRBJ2-1 for the parts outside the CDR3, the full variable domain is DVKVTQSSRYLVKRTGEKVFLECVQDMDHENMFWYRQDPGLGLRLIYFSYDVKMKEKGDIPEGYSVSREKKERFSLILESASTNQTSMYLCASGSTDNEQFFGPGTRLTVL.

The chain combines TRBV30 with TRBJ1-2; 7 positions match TRBD1. With 5 bases clipped from V and 0 bases from J, the junction kept 3 bases outside the gene matches. Germline V gives CDR1 GTSNPN, CDR2 SVGIG (reference sequence). This CDR3 is built from 13 residues. DNA of the CDR3: TGTGCCTGGGACAGGGCAACTAACTATGGCTACACCTTC. This translates into CAWDRATNYGYTF.

J is TRBJ2-3 and V is TRBV4-3, with D hard to call. CDR3 length: 18 residues. V was trimmed by 4 bases and J by 1 base, leaving 21 bases between them. Germline V CDR1 and CDR2: LGHNA, YSLEER. The CDR3 DNA reads TGCGCCAGCAGCCTTCAGAGTAGGTCCTACTACCGCACAGATACGCAGTATTTT. Residues: CASSLQSRSYYRTDTQYF.

The V call is TRBV19, the J call TRBJ2-2; TRBD1 matches at 9 bases. The CDR3 is 14 amino acids. After removal of 6 bases from V and 7 bases from J, the junction contained 6 bases not matched to a gene. Germline CDR1 reads LNHDA; CDR2 reads SQIVND (reference sequence). In DNA form, the CDR3 reads TGTGCCAGTAGCACCGGGACAGGGAACGGGGAGCTGTTTTTT. The encoded protein is CASSTGTGNGELFF.

The rearrangement joins TRBV12-3 or TRBV12-4 to TRBJ1-2, with no clear D. Trimming left V 8 bases short and J 4 bases short, with 11 bases between. This CDR3 contains 12 residues. CDR3: CASSRPGYGYTF. CDR3 DNA sequence: TGTGCCAGCTCTCGGCCAGGCTATGGCTACACCTTC.

V gene TRBV25-1 combines with J gene TRBJ1-5, with 8 bases lining up with TRBD1. Germline CDR1 and CDR2: MGHDK and SYGVNS. The CDR3 extends over 18 amino acids. V gave up 3 bases and J gave up 4 bases; unmatched junction bases: 14. Here the CDR3 DNA reads TGTGCCAGCAGTGATCCGGCACAGGGACAGGTTTTTAATCAGCCCCAGCATTTT. Residues: CASSDPAQGQVFNQPQHF.

The J gene is TRBJ1-4, the V gene TRBV6-6; a weak D match, TRBD1 (5 bases). CDR1 is MNHNY, CDR2 SVGAGI, per germline (reference sequence). V was cut by 4 bases and J by 5 bases, with 11 bases left in between. The CDR3 length is 14 residues. This CDR3 reads CASSLVAGNEKLFF. The CDR3 coding sequence is TGTGCCAGCAGTTTGGTGGCAGGGAATGAAAAACTGTTTTTT.

The V and J genes are TRBV6-5 and TRBJ2-5; 7 bases line up with TRBD2. CDR1 and CDR2 (germline): MNHEY, SVGAGI. CDR3 length: 13 residues. The V and J ends lost 2 bases and 4 bases, in that order; junction bases with no gene match: 1. DNA of the CDR3: TGTGCCAGCAGTTACACTAGCGTAGAGACCCAGTACTTC. It encodes CASSYTSVETQYF.

A note on this clone: The sample has other DNA sequences that encode this CDR3 too. This sequence joins TRBV7-2 and TRBJ1-3; D possibly corresponds to TRBD1 (6 bases). V was trimmed by 3 bases and J by 3 bases, leaving 9 bases between them. Germline assignment: CDR1 SGHTA and CDR2 FQGNSA. The CDR3 is made up of 14 amino acids. In DNA, the CDR3 is TGTGCCAGCAGCTTCGGGGGGCTTGGAAACACCATATATTTT. It is translated as CASSFGGLGNTIYF. Based on the CDR3 plus reference TRBV7-2 and TRBJ1-3, the full variable domain is GAGVSQSPSNKVTEKGKDVELRCDPISGHTALYWYRQSLGQGLEFLIYFQGNSAPDKSGLPSDRFSAERTGGSVSTLTIQRTQQEDSAVYLCASSFGGLGNTIYFGEGSWLTVV.

The chain is built from TRBV4-2 and TRBJ2-3; TRBD2 aligns across 10 bases. The V segment lost 0 bases and the J segment 3 bases; nucleotides outside the gene matches: 6. The CDR3 covers 17 residues. CDR1 is LGHNA, CDR2 YNFKEQ, per germline. This CDR3 reads CASSQDATSGYTDTQYF. For the CDR3, the DNA is TGTGCCAGCAGCCAAGATGCGACTAGCGGGTATACAGATACGCAGTATTTT.